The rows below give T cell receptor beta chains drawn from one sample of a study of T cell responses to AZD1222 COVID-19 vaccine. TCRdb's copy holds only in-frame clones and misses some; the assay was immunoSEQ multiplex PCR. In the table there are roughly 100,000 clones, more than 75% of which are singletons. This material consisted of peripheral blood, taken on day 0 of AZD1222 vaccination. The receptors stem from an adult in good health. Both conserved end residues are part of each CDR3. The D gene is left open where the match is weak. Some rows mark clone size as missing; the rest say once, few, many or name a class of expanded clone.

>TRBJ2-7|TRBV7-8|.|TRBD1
TGTGCCAGCAGCCCGGACAGGGGGCACGAGCAGTACTTC
CASSPDRGHEQYF
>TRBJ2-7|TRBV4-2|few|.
TGTGCCAGCAGCCAAGCCCGGGACACCACCTACGAGCAGTACTTC
CASSQARDTTYEQYF
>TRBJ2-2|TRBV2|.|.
TGTGCCAGTAGTTTGGGCGGTAACACCGGGGAGCTGTTTTTT
CASSLGGNTGELFF
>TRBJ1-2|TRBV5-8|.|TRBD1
TGTGCCAGCAGCTCCCGGACAGGGCCCATCTATGGCTACACCTTC
CASSSRTGPIYGYTF
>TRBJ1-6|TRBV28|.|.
TGTGCCAGCAGTTTTAAGGGCTGGGCAGGGAGCTCCTATAATTCACCCCTCCACTTT
CASSFKGWAGSSYNSPLHF
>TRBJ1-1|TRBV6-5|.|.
TGTGCCAGCAAAACGGTTAACACTGAAGCTTTCTTT
CASKTVNTEAFF
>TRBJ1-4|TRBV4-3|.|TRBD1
TGCGCCAGCAGCCGCTTCACGGGGACGGGACAGGGTGAAAAACTGTTTTTT
CASSRFTGTGQGEKLFF
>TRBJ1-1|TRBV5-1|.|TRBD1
TGCGCCAGCAGCTCTATCCAGGGGGCTGGGACTGAAGCTTTCTTT
CASSSIQGAGTEAFF
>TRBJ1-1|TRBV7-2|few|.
TGTGCCAGCAGCCTTATTACAGGGAGCACTGAAGCTTTCTTT
CASSLITGSTEAFF
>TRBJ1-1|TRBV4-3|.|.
TGCCCCAGCAGCCGCCAGGGAGGGGAGTACACTGAAGCTTTCTTT
CPSSRQGGEYTEAFF
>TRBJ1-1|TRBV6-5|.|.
TGTGCCAGCACCTCTTTCGGACATTCGGCTTTCTTT
CASTSFGHSAFF
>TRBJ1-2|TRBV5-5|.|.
TGTGCCAGCAGCTTTGAGGGACGAGGTGATGGCTACACCTTC
CASSFEGRGDGYTF
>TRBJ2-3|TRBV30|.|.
TGTGCCTTGACAACTTCGGGGACCCGCACAGATACGCAGTATTTT
CALTTSGTRTDTQYF
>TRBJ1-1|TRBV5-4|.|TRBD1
TGTGCCAGCAGCCCAGGGGGGGCGCAAGACACTGAAGCTTTCTTT
CASSPGGAQDTEAFF
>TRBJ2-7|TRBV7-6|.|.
TGTGCCAGCAGCTTAGGTGGAATAGCAGGCACCTACGAGCAGTACTTC
CASSLGGIAGTYEQYF
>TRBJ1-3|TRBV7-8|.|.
TGTGCCAGCAGCTGGGTACCTGGAAACACCATATATTTT
CASSWVPGNTIYF
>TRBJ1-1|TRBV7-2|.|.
TGTGCCAGCAGCCCCTCAGTAGATCTCATGAACACTGAAGCTTTCTTT
CASSPSVDLMNTEAFF
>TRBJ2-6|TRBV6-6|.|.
TGTGCCAGCAGCACCGGACACTCTGGGGCCAACGTCCTGACTTTC
CASSTGHSGANVLTF
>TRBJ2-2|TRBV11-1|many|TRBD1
TGTGCCAGCAGGGGACAGGGAGCCGGGGAGCTGTTTTTT
CASRGQGAGELFF
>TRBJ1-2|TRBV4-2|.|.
TGTGCCAGCAGCCAAGGAGGGTCAACGGGAGGCTACACCTTC
CASSQGGSTGGYTF
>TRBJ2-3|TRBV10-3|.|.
TGTGCCATCAGTGAGTCGAACAGCCGAAGGGGAGATACGCAGTATTTT
CAISESNSRRGDTQYF
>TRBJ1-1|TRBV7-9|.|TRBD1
TGTGCCAGCAGCTTCTCGACAGGGAGGGCGGGCACTGAAGCTTTCTTT
CASSFSTGRAGTEAFF
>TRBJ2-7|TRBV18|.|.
TGTGCCAGCTCACCAGGGGGGATGAGGGAGCAGTACTTC
CASSPGGMREQYF
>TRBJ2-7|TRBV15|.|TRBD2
TGTGCCACCCGTCTAGCGGGGGGGTACGAGCAGTACTTC
CATRLAGGYEQYF
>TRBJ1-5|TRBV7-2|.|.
TGTGCCAGCAGCTTAGCACAGATTAAAAATAGCAATCAGCCCCAGCATTTT
CASSLAQIKNSNQPQHF
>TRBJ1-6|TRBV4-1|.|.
TGCGCCAGCAGCCAGGAGGTAGGGCAGGGGTCTCGGGTTAATTCACCCCTCCACTTT
CASSQEVGQGSRVNSPLHF
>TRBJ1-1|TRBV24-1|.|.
TGTGCCACCAGGTACCTGGCAGTGTGTATCACTGAAGCTTTCTTT
CATRYLAVCITEAFF
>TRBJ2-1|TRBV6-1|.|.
TGTGCCAGCAGAGGGGGGAATTACAATGAGCAGTTCTTC
CASRGGNYNEQFF
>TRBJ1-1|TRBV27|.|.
TGTGCCAGCAGTTTATCCAAATCAGGGAACACTGAAGCTTTCTTT
CASSLSKSGNTEAFF
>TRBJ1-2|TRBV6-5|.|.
TGTGCCAGCAGTTACTCATCGGGTGGCTACACCTTC
CASSYSSGGYTF
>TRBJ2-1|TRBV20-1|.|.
TGCAGTGCTAGTTGTGCCTATTCATATGAGCAGTTCTTC
CSASCAYSYEQFF
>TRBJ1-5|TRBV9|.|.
TGTGCCAGCAGCGTCTCCGGCGTCTGGCCCCAGCATTTT
CASSVSGVWPQHF
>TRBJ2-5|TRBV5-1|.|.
TGCGCCAGCACCTCCTCCCGGGGTGACGAGACCCAGTACTTC
CASTSSRGDETQYF
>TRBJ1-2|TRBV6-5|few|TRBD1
TGTGCCAGCAGTCGGACAGGGAGAGGGGGCTACACCTTC
CASSRTGRGGYTF
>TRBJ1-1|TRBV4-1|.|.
TGCGCCAGCAGCCATACTACGCTGCGACGGGTTGGAACTGAAGCTTTCTTT
CASSHTTLRRVGTEAFF
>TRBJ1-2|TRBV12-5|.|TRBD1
TGTGCTAGTGATAAGGGACAGGCTTATGGCTACACCTTC
CASDKGQAYGYTF
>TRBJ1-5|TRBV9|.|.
TGTGCCAGCAGCGTATTCGGGGGCCAGCCCCAGCATTTT
CASSVFGGQPQHF
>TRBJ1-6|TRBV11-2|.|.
TGTGCCAGCAGCCGAAGGGGCGACCTCGGGGGTTCACCCCTCCACTTT
CASSRRGDLGGSPLHF
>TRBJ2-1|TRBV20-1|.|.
TGCAGTGCTAGTGGTGGTTCCTACAATGAGCAGTTCTTC
CSASGGSYNEQFF
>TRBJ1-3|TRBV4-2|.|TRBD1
TGTGCCAGCAGCCAGGCAGGAGGGACAGGGTCTGGAAACACCATATATTTT
CASSQAGGTGSGNTIYF
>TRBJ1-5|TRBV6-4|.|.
TGTGCCAGCAGTGAGGGTATCCGGCAGCCCCAGCATTTT
CASSEGIRQPQHF
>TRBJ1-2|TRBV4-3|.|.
TGCGCCAGCAGCCAAGTCGGATCTACGGTTGCCTACACTAACTATGGCTACACCTTC
CASSQVGSTVAYTNYGYTF
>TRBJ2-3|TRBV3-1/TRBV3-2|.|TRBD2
TGTGCCAGCAGCTTACTAGCGGGGGGTACAGATACGCAGTATTTT
CASSLLAGGTDTQYF
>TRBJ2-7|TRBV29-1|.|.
TGCAGCGGGGACTTTGTAGGCGAGCAGTACTTC
CSGDFVGEQYF
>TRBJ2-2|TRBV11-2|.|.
TGTGCCAGCAGCTTTCACCCGGAAAGACCGAACACCGGGGAGCTGTTTTTT
CASSFHPERPNTGELFF
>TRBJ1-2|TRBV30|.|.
TGTGCCTGGAGCACCGGACACTATGGCTACACCTTC
CAWSTGHYGYTF
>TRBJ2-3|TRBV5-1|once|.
TGCGCCAGCAGCTTGATGGTGGAGGATACGCAGTATTTT
CASSLMVEDTQYF
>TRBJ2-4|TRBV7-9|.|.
TGTGCCAGCAGCTTACAGGCAGGGTCGGGAGACATTCAGTACTTC
CASSLQAGSGDIQYF
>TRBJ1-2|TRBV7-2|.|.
TGTGCCAGCAGCTTAGTGCGGGATCTCTCCTATGGCTACACCTTC
CASSLVRDLSYGYTF
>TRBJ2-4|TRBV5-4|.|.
TGTGCCAGCAGCCCAGGAAGTACAGGGACATCTGGAAACATTCAGTACTTC
CASSPGSTGTSGNIQYF